Listed below are T cell receptor beta chains from one sample, sequenced in a study of response to subunit inactivated influenza vaccine. TCRdb fed the RT-PCR reads into MiXCR, producing one record per CDR3 protein. The table records 150,000 to 200,000 distinct CDR3 sequences, roughly 12% of them present only once. These data were likewise used in another study, on T cells expressing NK-cell markers.

The material was CD8+ T cells sorted from PBMCs, obtained 12 days after vaccination. The receptors stem from a man between 50 and 59 years old who received an inactivated influenza vaccine. CDR3s include the opening cysteine and the closing phenylalanine or tryptophan. D genes are given only for firm matches. Where a row states a size, it is once, few, many or the class of an expanded clone; other rows omit it.

clone size	V gene	D gene	J gene	CDR3 DNA	CDR3 protein
NA	TRBV3-1	NA	TRBJ2-1	TGTGCCAGCAGCCGCGCCGGTGGGGGGCATTTTGGTAATGAGCAGTTCTTC	CASSRAGGGHFGNEQFF
few	TRBV29-1	NA	TRBJ1-1	TGCAGCGACCCAGGGGATGGTAGGGACACTGAAGCTTTCTTT	CSDPGDGRDTEAFF
many	TRBV29-1	TRBD2	TRBJ2-1	TGCAGCGTTGAATCCGGGACTAGCGGGAGAGAGCAGTTCTTC	CSVESGTSGREQFF
NA	TRBV11-2	NA	TRBJ2-7	TGTGCCAGCAGCTTAGTTGACGAGCAGTACTTC	CASSLVDEQYF
few	TRBV4-3	TRBD1	TRBJ2-7	TGCGCCAGCAGCCAAGATCCACAGGGGGTCCTCTCCTACGAGCAGTACTTC	CASSQDPQGVLSYEQYF
NA	TRBV29-1	NA	TRBJ2-7	TGCAGCGTTGTATTAGGGGCTGGCGAGCAGTACTTC	CSVVLGAGEQYF
NA	TRBV28	NA	TRBJ2-7	TGTGCCAGCAGTTTAAATAGTCCGGGCCACGAGCAGTACTTC	CASSLNSPGHEQYF
few	TRBV6-5	NA	TRBJ2-5	TGTGCCAGCAGTTACGGTTCGGGGTTAGAGACCCAGTACTTC	CASSYGSGLETQYF
NA	TRBV5-1	NA	TRBJ2-3	TGCGCCAGCAGCACCGCGACTCGCACAGATACGCAGTATTTT	CASSTATRTDTQYF
NA	TRBV30	NA	TRBJ2-7	TGTGCCTGGAGTGTCACCTACGAGCAGTACTTC	CAWSVTYEQYF
NA	TRBV7-9	TRBD2	TRBJ2-7	TGTGCCAGCAGTCAAAGCGGGAGGCCCCTCGAGCAGTACTTC	CASSQSGRPLEQYF
few	TRBV4-2	TRBD1	TRBJ2-5	TGTGCCAGCAGCCAAGGAATGGGACAGGCTCAAGAGACCCAGTACTTC	CASSQGMGQAQETQYF
NA	TRBV5-6	NA	TRBJ1-4	TGTGCCAGCAGCAAGGAAACCAATGAAAAACTGTTTTTT	CASSKETNEKLFF
NA	TRBV29-1	TRBD1	TRBJ1-2	TGCAGCGTTCCGGGACAGGAGGATGGCTACACCTTC	CSVPGQEDGYTF
few	TRBV5-4	NA	TRBJ1-6	TGTGCCAGCAGCTTGGATGAGCCGGCTTCACCCCTCCACTTT	CASSLDEPASPLHF
NA	TRBV6-5	NA	TRBJ1-2	TGTGCCAGCAGTTACGAGGGGAGCCGATATGGCTACACCTTC	CASSYEGSRYGYTF
NA	TRBV3-1	NA	TRBJ1-5	TGTGCCAGCAGCCAAGATCTGGGGCTCAATCAGCCCCAGCATTTT	CASSQDLGLNQPQHF
few	TRBV7-2	TRBD2	TRBJ2-1	TGTGCCAGCAGCTTACGTGCTAGCGGGGGCCACAATGAGCAGTTCTTC	CASSLRASGGHNEQFF
NA	TRBV5-1	NA	TRBJ2-7	TGCGCCAGCAGCTTCGCGGGGAACGAGCAGTACTTC	CASSFAGNEQYF
many	TRBV12-3/TRBV12-4	NA	TRBJ2-1	TGTGCCAGCAGTTTAGTATCGGGGGCCTACAATGAGCAGTTCTTC	CASSLVSGAYNEQFF
NA	TRBV3-1	NA	TRBJ1-2	TGTGCCAGCAGCCAACCCGCTACAGGAACGGTCCATGGCTACACCTTC	CASSQPATGTVHGYTF
many	TRBV7-6	NA	TRBJ1-4	TGTGCCAGCAGCTTCCGGACGGTGCCTAATGAAAAACTGTTTTTT	CASSFRTVPNEKLFF
few	TRBV4-2	NA	TRBJ2-7	TGTGCCAGCAGCCAAGAGGTGCCCCTCCAGGAGCTTGCCTACGAGCAGTACTTC	CASSQEVPLQELAYEQYF
NA	TRBV6-5	TRBD1	TRBJ2-6	TGTGCCAGCAGTTCCATGGACAGGGAGTACTCTGGGGCCAACGTCCTGACTTTC	CASSSMDREYSGANVLTF
NA	TRBV5-1	NA	TRBJ2-7	TGCGCCAGCAGCTTTGGTGGGGTCAGCTCCTACGAGCAGTACTTC	CASSFGGVSSYEQYF
many	TRBV6-1	NA	TRBJ2-1	TGTGCCAGCAGTCAACAGGGCATCGGGCACAATGAGCAGTTCTTC	CASSQQGIGHNEQFF
NA	TRBV11-2	NA	TRBJ2-7	TGTGCCAGCAGCCCAAACCGCGAGCCCTACGAGCAGTACTTC	CASSPNREPYEQYF
NA	TRBV28	NA	TRBJ1-2	TGTGCCAGCACCATTCTCAAGGGGTCCGGCTATGGCTACACCTTC	CASTILKGSGYGYTF
few	TRBV20-1	NA	TRBJ2-1	TGCAGTGCTAGACATACTACGGGGGACTCCTACAATGAGCAGTTCTTC	CSARHTTGDSYNEQFF
NA	TRBV19	NA	TRBJ2-2	TGTGCCAGTAGTATAACCCCCGACGGGGAGCTGTTTTTT	CASSITPDGELFF
few	TRBV4-1	NA	TRBJ1-1	TGCGCCAGCAGCCAGACACAAGTCAGGAACACTGAAGCTTTCTTT	CASSQTQVRNTEAFF
NA	TRBV29-1	NA	TRBJ2-7	TGCAGCGTTGTTCAGCCGACGGCGCCCTGCGGTCTCTACGAGCAGTACTTC	CSVVQPTAPCGLYEQYF
few	TRBV5-1	NA	TRBJ2-1	TGCGCCAGCAGGGAGTTCAGCCCGGATGAGCAGTTCTTC	CASREFSPDEQFF
many	TRBV7-2	TRBD1	TRBJ1-2	TGTGCCAGCAGCGGAAGAGGACAGGGGGATTTCTATCGTGGCTACACCTTC	CASSGRGQGDFYRGYTF